This T cell receptor (beta chain) originates from a study of neoadjuvant nivolumab and ipilimumab in lung cancer. The overall study: The combination arm added day-1 ipilimumab 1 mg/kg to nivolumab 3 mg/kg on days 1, 15, 29. Study-level points and caveats: Higher pretherapy blood TCR richness went with higher resected-tumor richness. TCR sequencing covered a small number of samples.

For this clone: Its cognate antigen is unknown.

Measured with immunoSEQ multiplex PCR; TCRdb has only the in-frame clones, and not every one. The table includes 25,000 to 30,000 clones, 75% to 90% detected once. Germline loops: CDR1 SGHNT, CDR2 YYREEE (reference sequence). CDR3 length: 15 amino acids. Trimming removed 0 bases from V and 5 bases from J; junction bases left unmatched: 7. The source is an adult with non-small cell lung cancer. The chain couples TRBV5-4 to TRBJ1-2; 7 bases are a match to TRBD1. The sample in question was tumor tissue, obtained after neoadjuvant nivolumab, alone or with ipilimumab, at or shortly before surgery. Here the CDR3 DNA reads TGTGCCAGCAGCTTGGTTGACAGGGTAGGGTATGGCTACACCTTC. The encoded protein is CASSLVDRVGYGYTF.